This entry concerns a single T cell receptor beta chain. Its matching antigen is unknown. Germline and junction disagree at one end, which may indicate a read error. This entry comes from a study of blood T cells in healthy people across ages. Broader study findings: Getting older went along with TCR beta diversity per million T cells dropping roughly linearly.

Every donor provided 7.5 to 10 milliliters of peripheral blood. The CDR3 has 14 amino acids. Per germline, CDR1 SGHVS and CDR2 FQNEAQ. Combining a sample-barcoded 5' primer with a J-beta primer mix, a second PCR ran for roughly 7 to 12 cycles. The authors tagged each cDNA molecule using a template-switch adaptor with 12 random nucleotides. Using its own MiXCR run on the 5' RACE reads, TCRdb lists one record per CDR3 protein. The table lists 800,000 to 950,000 distinct CDR3 sequences, roughly 28% of them singletons. This sample also appeared in a second study, on T cells of mothers and their children. That work adds: Reads recorded for TCR beta CDR3 numbered over 9.5 million per mother and roughly 2.7 million per child.

This clonotype was obtained from a woman in her 40s in good health. The rearrangement links TRBV7-8 to TRBJ2-7; TRBD2 might be the D (7 bases). The sequenced sample was blood. CDR3 region: CTGIEGGGTYGQYF. In DNA, the CDR3 is TGTACCGGCATCGAGGGGGGGGGAACCTACGGGCAGTACTTC.